This T cell receptor (beta chain) appears in the sequencing data of a study of radiotherapy plus CTLA-4 blockade in lung cancer (dated by TCRdb to the late 2010s). For the wider study: Among the enrolled patients, under 20% had an objective response, and 25% to 40% reached disease control. The research as a whole found: Early dynamic changes in blood T cell clones, together with increased serum interferon-beta after radiation, were reported as the strongest predictors of response. After treatment with radiotherapy and ipilimumab, TCR clones that originated in tumors expanded in peripheral blood.

The library was generated by the immunoSEQ multiplex PCR assay. TCRdb provides this immuneACCESS table in a form limited to in-frame rearrangements. Some clones are lacking; in checked studies, under half of them reflect an unresolved V gene, and why the rest are absent is not known. The sample table contains just over 35,000 clones; only one count was recorded for 75% to 90% of them. The ten largest make up about 6% of the sample. For this clone: Its cognate antigen has yet to be identified. The record has no base qualities; no much larger clone is one base away.

Trimmed from V: 0 bases; trimmed from J: 13 bases; junction bases lacking a gene match: 11. The CDR3 goes from the cysteine to the phenylalanine over 15 residues. Kept here is only the CDR3 DNA, which spans 45 bases and is read in frame from base 1. CDR1 SGDLS and CDR2 YYNGEE were looked up in the germline V gene. The study tested focal radiation therapy combined with CTLA-4 blockade (ipilimumab) in patients with chemo-refractory metastatic non-small-cell lung cancer. This receptor chain uses TRBV9 and TRBJ2-1; 9 bases in the middle match TRBD1. The sequence came from a human donor with non-small cell lung cancer who had stable disease on radiotherapy plus ipilimumab. The starting material was peripheral blood, obtained from a patient treated with radiotherapy plus ipilimumab. The CDR3: CASSVASRDRAPQFF. The DNA reads as follows: TGTGCCAGCAGCGTAGCGTCCCGGGACAGGGCCCCCCAGTTCTTC. The full variable domain, with segments outside the CDR3 supplied by the reference TRBV9 and TRBJ2-1 proteins, appears as DSGVTQTPKHLITATGQRVTLRCSPRSGDLSVYWYQQSLDQGLQFLIQYYNGEERAKGNILERFSAQQFPDLHSELNLSSLELGDSALYFCASSVASRDRAPQFFGPGTRLTVL.